This T cell receptor (beta chain) was captured in a study of shared clonotypes between healthy human individuals. This CDR3 has 12 amino acids. V was shortened by 0 bases and J by 13 bases, with 9 bases between the two germline ends. CDR1 is MGHRA and CDR2 is YSYEKL in the germline V gene. Every subset had its genomic DNA shared out evenly among several immunoSEQ plates. Sequenced by immunoSEQ multiplex PCR; TCRdb stores in-frame clones only, minus some. The sample shows around 1.9 million clones, 80% to 95% of them seen only once. Remarks on this clone: What it binds is unknown.

The naive CD8 population came from CD45RO-negative cells selected for CCR7, without terminally differentiated effector memory CD45RA+ cells. Study observations and caveats: Lower generation probabilities were found for non-shared clonotypes than for those shared by all four donors.

The sequencing sample was made of naive CD8+ T cells from PBMCs. This chain links TRBV4-1 with TRBJ1-4; D not certain. The sequence was collected from a man younger than 30 in good health. Some clones in this sample may be carry-over from other donors' samples. The chain's CDR3 is CASSQDNSVLFF. The DNA for the CDR3 is TGCGCCAGCAGCCAAGACAACAGCGTACTGTTTTTT.